This T cell receptor beta chain stems from a study of shared T cell receptors in the human thymus. CDR1 and CDR2 from the germline V gene are MGHRA and YSYEKL. The CDR3 sequence is 18 residues long. V was cut by 0 bases and J by 0 bases, with 18 bases left in between. Libraries were prepared by immunoSEQ multiplex PCR; TCRdb keeps only in-frame clonotypes and omits some of them. This table holds more than 550,000 clones, over 75% found once. The same data also contributed to another study, on human thymus T cells. Per that paper: Among the donors, all were healthy Finnish infants having corrective surgery for congenital heart defects. Resections removed during corrective heart surgery provided the thymus tissue used. Thymic as well as blood repertoires seemed to favor certain V and J genes unevenly.

What was sequenced was thymocytes. V is TRBV4-1 and J is TRBJ2-7; weak D call: TRBD1 (5 bases). This TCR was sampled from a girl under three years old with a congenital heart defect. The CDR3 DNA reads as TGCGCCAGCAGCCAAGAAACAGGAATTAGGAGACACTCCTACGAGCAGTACTTC. This sequence encodes CASSQETGIRRHSYEQYF.